One and the same sample provided the 27 T cell receptor beta chains below, sequenced in a study of cytomegalovirus exposure and HLA in healthy donors. PCR involved 60 Vbeta and 13 Jbeta primers. Profiling relied on immunoSEQ multiplex PCR, and the TCRdb table lists in-frame clones only, not all of them. The data hold around 200,000 clones, with roughly four fifths observed a single time. The sample was PBMCs. The receptor source for this set is a woman aged 40 to 50 in good health and CMV-seronegative.

V is TRBV25-1 and J is TRBJ1-6, with D possibly matching TRBD1 (5 bases). Trimming took off 6 bases at V and 6 bases at J, with 12 bases between the two ends. CDR3 length: 14 residues. Per the germline V gene, CDR1 is MGHDK and CDR2 is SYGVNS. The CDR3 coding sequence is TGTGCCAGCAGCCTCCAGGGTAGTAATTCACCCCTCCACTTT. Its translation is CASSLQGSNSPLHF.

The CDR3 protein is CSVVRDRGMNTEAFF. CDR3 nucleotide sequence: TGCAGCGTTGTCAGGGACAGGGGTATGAACACTGAAGCTTTCTTT. J is TRBJ1-1 and V is TRBV29-1; 10 nucleotides line up with TRBD1. V trimming: 4 bases; J trimming: 0 bases; junction bases outside the gene matches: 5. This CDR3 comprises 15 residues. CDR1 is SQVTM and CDR2 is ANQGSEA in the germline V gene.

V gene TRBV2 combines with J gene TRBJ1-1, with D perhaps TRBD1 (5 bases). Germline CDR1 and CDR2: SNHLY and FYNNEI. There are 14 residues in the CDR3. The V end lost 1 base, the J end lost 11 bases, and 17 bases lay between the germline ends. This CDR3 is CASSEGRGARVAFF. Here the CDR3 DNA reads TGTGCCAGCAGTGAAGGGCGCGGGGCTCGGGTCGCTTTCTTT.

The chain joins TRBV2 to TRBJ2-1; 8 bases agree with TRBD1. The CDR3 consists of 13 residues. CDR1 and CDR2 (germline): SNHLY, FYNNEI. The J segment lost 4 bases and the V segment lost 6 bases, leaving 2 bases of the junction unmatched. The CDR3 protein is CASRTGEYNEQFF. CDR3 DNA sequence: TGTGCCAGCAGGACAGGGGAATACAATGAGCAGTTCTTC.

The V call is TRBV30, the J call TRBJ2-1; 8 nucleotides match TRBD2. The ends lost 3 bases at V and 3 bases at J; junction bases unmatched: 19. The length of the CDR3 is 19 residues. CDR1 is GTSNPN and CDR2 is SVGIG in the germline V gene (reference sequence). CDR3 amino acids: CAWSASPTGSGVLYNEQFF. The CDR3 nucleotides read TGTGCCTGGAGCGCTTCCCCCACGGGTAGCGGGGTCCTCTACAATGAGCAGTTCTTC. The variable domain in full, completed from reference TRBV30 and TRBJ2-1, reads SQTIHQWPATLVQPVGSPLSLECTVEGTSNPNLYWYRQAAGRGLQLLFYSVGIGQISSEVPQNLSASRPQDRQFILSSKKLLLSDSGFYLCAWSASPTGSGVLYNEQFFGPGTRLTVL.

This chain joins TRBV2 and TRBJ2-2, with 8 bases matching TRBD2. Germline assignment: CDR1 SNHLY and CDR2 FYNNEI. The CDR3 contains 13 residues. The ends lost 7 bases at V and 13 bases at J; junction bases unmatched: 11. As DNA, the CDR3 is TGTGCCAGCACAGTAGCGGGACCGTTTGGGCTGTTTTTT. This encodes CASTVAGPFGLFF.

This rearrangement joins TRBV4-3 to TRBJ2-1; a weak D match, TRBD1 (6 bases). Germline CDR1 reads LGHNA; CDR2 reads YSLEER. V was trimmed by 1 base and J by 5 bases, leaving 9 bases between them. The CDR3 sequence is 14 residues long. CDR3 bases: TGCGCCAGCAGCCAAGGGACAGTTGACAATGAGCAGTTCTTC. This encodes CASSQGTVDNEQFF.

The rearrangement uses TRBV19 and TRBJ2-7; a possible D gene is TRBD1 (6 bases). With 0 bases removed from V and 3 bases from J, the gap between germline ends came to 12 bases. The germline V gene has CDR1 LNHDA and CDR2 SQIVND (reference sequence). The length of the CDR3 is 15 residues. For the CDR3, the DNA is TGTGCCAGTAGTATAGAAGCGACAGGTATCTACGAGCAGTACTTC. Protein sequence: CASSIEATGIYEQYF.

The gene calls are TRBV28 and TRBJ1-4, with 8 bases that match TRBD1. The CDR3 extends over 14 amino acids. Germline CDR1 is MDHEN and CDR2 is SYDVKM. The trim removed 3 bases at V and 5 bases at J, leaving 2 bases unmatched. CDR3 nucleotide sequence: TGTGCCAGCAGTTTGGACAGGGCGAATGAAAAACTGTTTTTT. Its protein product is CASSLDRANEKLFF.

The chain carries TRBV7-6 and TRBJ1-1; 9 bases are a match to TRBD1. Germline CDR1 SGHVS, CDR2 FNYEAQ. This CDR3 region has 16 residues. The ends lost 2 bases at V and 8 bases at J; junction bases unmatched: 12. CDR3 nucleotides: TGTGCCAGCAGCTTAAGGGGAGGACAGGGGCTTCAGGAAGCTTTCTTT. Translation gives CASSLRGGQGLQEAFF.

CDR3: CASSHNSDNSPLHF. DNA for the CDR3: TGTGCCAGTAGTCACAATTCCGATAATTCACCCCTCCACTTT. This chain uses TRBV19 with TRBJ1-6, with D unresolved. V was shortened by 5 bases and J by 5 bases, with 10 bases between the two germline ends. This CDR3 is 14 amino acids long. The germline gives CDR1 LNHDA, CDR2 SQIVND (reference sequence).

This clone was detected a few times. This rearrangement joins TRBV9 to TRBJ1-1; a weak D match, TRBD1 (5 bases). The CDR3 loop spans 14 amino acids. CDR1 is SGDLS and CDR2 is YYNGEE in the germline V gene. Trimming cost V 4 bases and J 1 base, with 11 bases left between them. The chain's CDR3 is CASSPGQGNTEAFF. For the CDR3, the DNA is TGTGCCAGCAGCCCTGGTCAGGGGAACACTGAAGCTTTCTTT.

J is TRBJ2-7 and V is TRBV5-4, with D hard to call. The CDR3 is 14 amino acids. Germline V gene lookup returns CDR1 SGHNT and CDR2 YYREEE (reference sequence). V lost 3 bases, J lost 0 bases, and 10 bases lay in between. Here the CDR3 DNA reads TGTGCCAGCAGCTCCTTGGCCCTCTCCTACGAGCAGTACTTC. This encodes CASSSLALSYEQYF.

This clone was observed a handful of times. The rearrangement links TRBV25-1 to TRBJ2-7; 12 bases are a match to TRBD2. CDR3 length: 15 amino acids. J gave up 1 base and V 4 bases, and 2 bases lay outside the gene matches. The germline CDR1 and CDR2 sequences are MGHDK and SYGVNS. The DNA of the CDR3 is TGTGCCAGCAGTGGACTAGCGGGGGTTTCCTACGAGCAGTACTTC. This gives the protein CASSGLAGVSYEQYF.

This CDR3 is CASSPSTGGNTEAFF. CDR3 nucleotides: TGTGCCAGCAGTCCCTCGACAGGGGGCAACACTGAAGCTTTCTTT. This sequence joins TRBV6-6 and TRBJ1-1; TRBD1 aligns across 10 bases. CDR3 length: 15 residues. V was pared by 5 bases and J by 2 bases, with 5 bases of the junction left unmatched. Germline V gene lookup returns CDR1 MNHNY and CDR2 SVGAGI (reference sequence).

The V gene is TRBV5-1, the J gene TRBJ2-6, with 7 bases lining up with TRBD1. Trimming at V came to 4 bases and at J to 1 base, leaving 5 bases not matched to a gene. Germline CDR1 and CDR2: SGHRS and YFSETQ. CDR3 length: 16 residues. The DNA of the CDR3 is TGCGCCAGCAGCATATCGACAGGGTCTGGGGCCAACGTCCTGACTTTC. Amino acid sequence: CASSISTGSGANVLTF.

This clone is a singleton in its sample. This chain connects TRBV9 to TRBJ1-1; 12 bases align to TRBD1. This CDR3 spans 14 amino acids. Germline V gene sequence: CDR1 SGDLS, CDR2 YYNGEE. J gave up 8 bases and V 4 bases, and 6 bases lay outside the gene matches. The CDR3 sequence: CASSRAGTGGEAFF. CDR3 DNA: TGTGCCAGCAGCCGAGCCGGGACAGGGGGCGAAGCTTTCTTT.

This clone showed up just a few times. The chain employs TRBV4-1 and TRBJ1-1; D remains unclear. The V end was cut by 2 bases, the J end by 7 bases, with 5 bases between. Germline CDR1 and CDR2: MGHRA and YSYEKL. The CDR3 sequence is 11 residues long. The DNA of the CDR3 is TGCGCCAGCAGCCAAAGCTATGAAGCTTTCTTT. This codes for CASSQSYEAFF.

The chain uses TRBV15 and TRBJ1-3; D is unresolved. This CDR3 contains 15 residues. CDR1 is LNHNV and CDR2 is YYDKDF in the germline V gene (reference sequence). V shed 3 bases and J shed 0 bases, with 9 bases lying between them. The CDR3 spells CATSRTGISGNTIYF. CDR3 coding DNA: TGTGCCACCAGCAGGACCGGGATCTCTGGAAACACCATATATTTT.

This clone has only one observation. The J gene is TRBJ1-5, the V gene TRBV28; tentative D call: TRBD1 (5 bases). The CDR3 is 11 amino acids. Trimming took off 8 bases at V and 4 bases at J, with 6 bases between the two ends. The germline V gene has CDR1 MDHEN and CDR2 SYDVKM. CDR3 loop: CASGANQPQHF. DNA for the CDR3: TGTGCCAGCGGGGCAAATCAGCCCCAGCATTTT.

The chain uses TRBV5-1 and TRBJ1-5, with 8 bases matching TRBD1. After removal of 4 bases from V and 4 bases from J, the junction contained 4 bases not matched to a gene. Germline V lookup: CDR1 SGHRS, CDR2 YFSETQ. The CDR3 contains 14 residues. The CDR3 reads CASSPTGDNQPQHF. CDR3 bases: TGCGCCAGCAGCCCGACAGGGGATAATCAGCCCCAGCATTTT.

The V gene is TRBV4-1, the J gene TRBJ1-1; TRBD1 agrees at 7 bases. V gave up 3 bases and J gave up 5 bases; unmatched junction bases: 3. CDR3 length: 13 residues. Germline V gives CDR1 MGHRA, CDR2 YSYEKL. The CDR3 DNA reads as TGCGCCAGCAGCCAGAGACAGGGAACTGAAGCTTTCTTT. It translates to CASSQRQGTEAFF.

A single count supports this clone. The V and J genes are TRBV13 and TRBJ1-2; 8 bases are shared with TRBD1. CDR1 PRHDT and CDR2 FYEKMQ come from the germline V gene (reference sequence). V was pared by 1 base and J by 7 bases, with 11 bases of the junction left unmatched. The CDR3 is 16 residues long. CDR3 amino acids: CASSLAWDRSTSGYTF. CDR3 nucleotide sequence: TGTGCCAGCAGCTTAGCCTGGGACAGGAGTACGTCTGGCTACACCTTC.

The V call is TRBV25-1, the J call TRBJ1-1; weak D call: TRBD1 (6 bases). V dropped 7 bases and J dropped 1 base, with 13 bases sitting between them. The CDR3 consists of 14 residues. Germline CDR1 is MGHDK and CDR2 is SYGVNS. DNA for the CDR3: TGTGCCAGCACTGCAGGGGTTCCGAACACTGAAGCTTTCTTT. Its translation: CASTAGVPNTEAFF. Full variable domain (remainder filled in from reference TRBV25-1 and TRBJ1-1): EADIYQTPRYLVIGTGKKITLECSQTMGHDKMYWYQQDPGMELHLIHYSYGVNSTEKGDLSSESTVSRIRTEHFPLTLESARPSHTSQYLCASTAGVPNTEAFFGQGTRLTVV.

V usage is TRBV2 and J usage is TRBJ1-6; 7 bases line up with TRBD1. Germline V gives CDR1 SNHLY, CDR2 FYNNEI. The CDR3 has 16 residues. Trimming removed 8 bases from V and 5 bases from J; junction bases left unmatched: 12. CDR3 coding DNA: TGTGCCAGCCGACAGGGCTGGTCGAGAAATAATTCACCCCTCCACTTT. It codes for CASRQGWSRNNSPLHF.

The chain uses TRBV7-9 and TRBJ1-4; D is unresolved. This CDR3 spans 15 amino acids. The V end was cut by 2 bases, the J end by 3 bases, with 10 bases between. Germline CDR1 SEHNR, CDR2 FQNEAQ (reference sequence). The DNA for the CDR3 is TGTGCCAGCAGCTTAAAAGGGAGTCCTAATGAAAAACTGTTTTTT. Protein sequence: CASSLKGSPNEKLFF.

This chain connects TRBV5-4 to TRBJ1-1; tentative D call: TRBD1 (5 bases). The CDR3 loop spans 15 amino acids. Deletions cut 2 bases from V and 3 bases from J, with 14 bases between. CDR1 is SGHNT and CDR2 is YYREEE in the germline V gene (reference sequence). The CDR3 spells CASSFSPGRDTEAFF. DNA of the CDR3: TGTGCCAGCAGCTTTTCCCCAGGGAGGGACACTGAAGCTTTCTTT.